This TCR beta chain was captured by sequencing in a study of T cell changes during pregnancy in multiple sclerosis. Here immunoSEQ multiplex PCR was the method, and the copy in TCRdb shows in-frame clones only, minus some. The repertoire consists of around 80,000 clones, with roughly 96% occurring once and the leading ten covering roughly 1.2%. This CDR3 spans 16 amino acids. The germline V gene has CDR1 MNHEY and CDR2 SVGAGI. V lost 0 bases and J lost 5, with 16 bases in between. V usage is TRBV6-5 and J usage is TRBJ1-2; maybe TRBD1 (5 bases). The specimen comprised peripheral blood, sampled in the second trimester of pregnancy. The source is a female donor with multiple sclerosis, enrolled in a pregnancy study. The CDR3 nucleotides are TGTGCCAGCAGTTACTCGATGGGCAGGGATCCTTATGGCTACACCTTC. Its protein product is CASSYSMGRDPYGYTF.